This TCR beta chain was documented in a study of OX40 agonist ivuxolimab in advanced cancers. For the study at large: Every 2 weeks, ivuxolimab was infused into the patients intravenously at between 0.01 and 10 mg/kg.

The CDR3 length is 16 residues. V shed 7 bases and J shed 1 base, with 17 bases lying between them. Germline loops: CDR1 MDHEN, CDR2 SYDVKM. Here immunoSEQ multiplex PCR was the method, and the copy in TCRdb shows in-frame clones only, minus some. The sample carries around 100,000 clones, around 85% recorded once. The specimen comprised CD4+ or CD8+ T cells sorted from blood, sampled in a trial of the OX40 agonist ivuxolimab. This chain connects TRBV28 to TRBJ1-3; no clear D gene. The origin of this receptor is an adult with an advanced solid tumor such as melanoma, head and neck, liver or kidney cancer. The CDR3 region has the DNA TGTGCCAGCACCGCTCAGGCAGGACCATCTGGAAACACCATATATTTT. It specifies CASTAQAGPSGNTIYF. The full variable domain, rest sourced from reference TRBV28 and TRBJ1-3, is DVKVTQSSRYLVKRTGEKVFLECVQDMDHENMFWYRQDPGLGLRLIYFSYDVKMKEKGDIPEGYSVSREKKERFSLILESASTNQTSMYLCASTAQAGPSGNTIYFGEGSWLTVV.